This T cell receptor beta chain came from a study of blood T cell repertoires in COVID-19. Study-level information: Sites across the United States, Italy and Spain contributed samples from acute and convalescent COVID-19. T cells, B-cell-depleted T cells, or PBMCs supplied cDNA or gDNA.

Concerning this clone itself: The junction departs from germline at one end; a sequencing error may be responsible.

It was during active infection that Seattle patients were enrolled and then longitudinally followed. The protocol was immunoSEQ multiplex PCR, while the TCRdb copy is restricted to in-frame clones and leaves out a portion. The sample carries about 45,000 clones, roughly 92% recorded once. The TCR comes from a man aged 50 or older with COVID-19, enrolled during active disease. The sample consisted of peripheral blood.

Here the CDR3 DNA reads TGTGCCAGCACCTTGGACAGGGGGCATGGCTACACCTTC. Translation gives CASTLDRGHGYTF. The chain links TRBV5-4 to TRBJ1-2, with 11 bases aligning to TRBD1. The CDR3 extends over 13 amino acids. Germline lookup yields CDR1 SGHNT and CDR2 YYREEE (reference sequence).